These 14 T cell receptor beta chains originate from one sample sequenced in a study of siplizumab effects on memory and regulatory T cells. The method was immunoSEQ multiplex PCR; TCRdb's version includes in-frame clones alone and lacks a portion of them. This table holds 100,000 to 120,000 clones, roughly 92% found once. Material: CD4+ T cells sorted from blood. Source of these receptors: a human donor in good health.

This rearrangement joins TRBV9 to TRBJ2-3; 9 nucleotides line up with TRBD2. Germline V gene lookup returns CDR1 SGDLS and CDR2 YYNGEE. CDR3 size: 15 residues. V dropped 4 bases and J dropped 2; count of bases not matched to a gene: 5. DNA for the CDR3: TGTGCCAGCAGCTTATTAGCGGGGGCCACAGATACGCAGTATTTT. Translated, it gives CASSLLAGATDTQYF.

The chain is built from TRBV19 and TRBJ1-2, with 7 bases fitting TRBD1. There are 14 residues in the CDR3. CDR1 is LNHDA, CDR2 SQIVND, per germline (reference sequence). Losses at the gene ends were 7 bases for V and 4 bases for J; bases not matched to a gene: 9. The CDR3 sequence: CASTPIGTVYGYTF. The CDR3 nucleotides read TGTGCCAGTACCCCGATAGGGACAGTCTATGGCTACACCTTC.

The chain couples TRBV6-1 to TRBJ2-1; 8 bases fit TRBD2. Germline CDR1 and CDR2: MNHNS and SASEGT. With V trimmed by 6 bases and J by 7 bases, 5 bases remained unmatched. The CDR3 has 13 residues. This chain's CDR3 is CASSPGGVNEQFF. The CDR3 DNA reads as TGTGCCAGCAGCCCGGGAGGGGTTAATGAGCAGTTCTTC.

The chain recombines TRBV30 with TRBJ1-1; 10 bases line up with TRBD1. Unmatched junction bases numbered 12, after V lost 5 bases and J lost 3 bases. The CDR3 length is 16 residues. CDR1 is GTSNPN, CDR2 SVGIG, per germline (reference sequence). Here the CDR3 reads CAWGWVRTGGYTEAFF. In nucleotides, the CDR3 is TGTGCCTGGGGTTGGGTCCGGACAGGGGGGTACACTGAAGCTTTCTTT.

CDR3 DNA sequence: TGTGCCAGCGGGAGGGGTTCCTACAATGAGCAGTTCTTC. It is translated as CASGRGSYNEQFF. This chain links TRBV5-6 with TRBJ2-1, with 7 bases identical to TRBD2. Germline CDR1 reads SGHDT; CDR2 reads YYEEEE. The CDR3 totals 13 residues. The V segment lost 7 bases and the J segment 1 base; nucleotides outside the gene matches: 2.

The rearrangement uses TRBV5-6 and TRBJ2-5; D not certain. The V gene lost 3 bases and the J gene lost 2 bases, with 14 bases spanning the gap. The CDR3 is 15 residues long. Germline assignment: CDR1 SGHDT and CDR2 YYEEEE. The CDR3 protein is CASSSLRFYQETQYF. The CDR3 DNA sequence: TGTGCCAGCAGCTCCCTCCGCTTTTATCAAGAGACCCAGTACTTC.

This clone came up a few times. The chain combines TRBV7-2 with TRBJ1-3; possibly TRBD1 for D (5 bases). This CDR3 contains 14 residues. Germline values: CDR1 SGHTA, CDR2 FQGNSA. V lost 1 base, J lost 4 bases, and 8 bases lay in between. CDR3 in DNA: TGTGCCAGCAGCTTAGTCGCAGGGGGAAACACCATATATTTT. Encoded protein: CASSLVAGGNTIYF.

The V call is TRBV6-4, the J call TRBJ2-4; D is uncertain. This CDR3 is built from 13 residues. V lost 0 bases to trimming and J lost 6 bases, with 6 bases between them. Germline CDR1 MRHNA, CDR2 SNTAGT. CDR3 residues: CASSDSPGNIQYF. The CDR3 DNA sequence: TGTGCCAGCAGTGACTCCCCGGGAAACATTCAGTACTTC.

This clone was recorded once. The V gene is TRBV5-1, the J gene TRBJ2-3; 10 bases align to TRBD2. Unmatched junction bases numbered 21, after V lost 5 bases and J lost 0 bases. Looked up from germline, CDR1 is SGHRS and CDR2 is YFSETQ. This CDR3 comprises 21 residues. Here the CDR3 reads CASRLPGTSDRTHLSTDTQYF. In DNA form, the CDR3 reads TGCGCCAGCAGGTTACCCGGGACTAGCGATCGAACCCACCTTAGCACAGATACGCAGTATTTT.

The chain uses TRBV4-1 and TRBJ2-5; D is uncertain. The CDR3 covers 16 residues. The germline V gene has CDR1 MGHRA and CDR2 YSYEKL. V was trimmed by 4 bases and J by 1 base, leaving 16 bases between them. The CDR3 coding sequence is TGCGCCAGCAGCCCCCGTAATCTTTTCCTCCAAGAGACCCAGTACTTC. Translating gives CASSPRNLFLQETQYF.

The rearrangement uses TRBV11-2 and TRBJ1-5; the D gene is possibly TRBD1 (5 bases). The CDR3 totals 15 residues. Germline V gene data show CDR1 as SGHAT and CDR2 as FQNNGV. Deletions cut 6 bases from V and 0 bases from J, with 12 bases between. The chain's CDR3 is CASRTGTSSNQPQHF. In DNA form, the CDR3 reads TGTGCCAGCAGAACCGGGACGTCTAGCAATCAGCCCCAGCATTTT. The whole variable domain, filled in from reference TRBV11-2 and TRBJ1-5, reads EAGVAQSPRYKIIEKRQSVAFWCNPISGHATLYWYQQILGQGPKLLIQFQNNGVVDDSQLPKDRFSAERLKGVDSTLKIQPAKLEDSAVYLCASRTGTSSNQPQHFGDGTRLSIL.

The chain couples TRBV19 to TRBJ2-1; D is perhaps TRBD1 (5 bases). The V end was cut by 6 bases, the J end by 8 bases, with 17 bases between. The germline V gene has CDR1 LNHDA and CDR2 SQIVND (reference sequence). This CDR3 is 14 amino acids long. DNA of the CDR3: TGTGCCAGTAGCTTCTGGGGCAGTCAGGATGAGCAGTTCTTC. The encoded protein is CASSFWGSQDEQFF.

This clone was seen just once. This sequence joins TRBV18 and TRBJ1-1; unclear D gene. The CDR3 sequence is 12 residues long. In germline, CDR1 is KGHSH, CDR2 LQKENI. V was cut by 2 bases and J by 2 bases, with 3 bases left in between. The CDR3 DNA follows: TGTGCCAGCTCACCAATAAACACTGAAGCTTTCTTT. Translating it yields CASSPINTEAFF.

This chain joins TRBV11-2 and TRBJ1-4, with a weak D call TRBD1 (5 bases). The CDR3 totals 13 residues. The germline V gene has CDR1 SGHAT and CDR2 FQNNGV. V lost 5 bases and J 7 bases, leaving 11 bases between the germline ends. For the CDR3, the DNA is TGTGCCAGCAGCCAGGGTGCGATTGAAAAACTGTTTTTT. Translated, it gives CASSQGAIEKLFF.